Here is one TCR beta chain with its context. This record comes from a study of cytomegalovirus exposure and HLA in healthy donors. 60 Vbeta and 13 Jbeta primers were used in PCR. Produced via immunoSEQ multiplex PCR; TCRdb's table is partial and in-frame only. The sample yields tens of thousands of clones, approximately 68% seen once. V lost 5 bases, J lost 1 base, and 9 bases stayed unmatched. CDR1 is SEHNR, CDR2 FQNEAQ, per germline (reference sequence). This CDR3 is 17 amino acids long. This chain joins TRBV7-9 and TRBJ2-7; 12 bases match TRBD2. The sequence derives from a boy aged 5-17 years in good health and CMV-seropositive. Material for sequencing was PBMCs. CDR3 loop: CASSLGGLAGPSYEQYF. The CDR3, as DNA: TGTGCCAGCAGCCTAGGGGGACTAGCGGGTCCTTCCTACGAGCAGTACTTC.